These 31 T cell receptor beta chains originate from one sample sequenced in a study of T cells in Graves' hyperthyroidism and ophthalmopathy. RNA transcripts yielded amplified TCR beta CDR3 regions. A set of HTBI primers served as the primers for a first-round RT-PCR of the TCR CDR3. TCRdb re-derived calls from the multiplex PCR reads in MiXCR, one entry per CDR3 protein. The data hold about half a million distinct CDR3 sequences, with just under 20% observed a single time. Input material: blood. The receptors were sampled from a middle-aged man with Graves' ophthalmopathy.

In its sample, this clonotype was seen many times. The chain employs TRBV28 and TRBJ1-1; D is unresolved. This CDR3 has 17 residues. V lost 2 bases, J lost 2 bases, and 18 bases lay in between. Germline CDR1 is MDHEN and CDR2 is SYDVKM. The chain's CDR3 is CASSLGVGPIPNTEAFF. CDR3 bases: TGTGCCAGCAGTTTAGGAGTCGGACCCATCCCCAACACTGAAGCTTTCTTT.

This clonotype was detected many times. The V call is TRBV28, the J call TRBJ2-7; no clear D gene. The CDR3 consists of 12 residues. Germline-derived CDR1 and CDR2 are MDHEN and SYDVKM. Deletions cut 3 bases from V and 3 bases from J, with 6 bases between. The chain's CDR3 is CASSFEDYEQYF. DNA for the CDR3: TGTGCCAGCAGTTTCGAGGACTACGAGCAGTACTTC.

The sample holds a few counts of this clonotype. The chain carries TRBV6-1 and TRBJ2-7, with D hard to call. The germline CDR1 and CDR2 sequences are MNHNS and SASEGT. The CDR3 runs to 15 residues. With 1 base removed from V and 4 bases from J, the gap between germline ends came to 14 bases. The CDR3, as DNA: TGTGCCAGCAGTGAAGGGCCCCGGACCGCATACGAGCAGTACTTC. It yields the protein CASSEGPRTAYEQYF.

This clonotype came up many times. The V call is TRBV2, the J call TRBJ2-3; 8 bases fit TRBD2. V trimming: 3 bases; J trimming: 2 bases; junction bases outside the gene matches: 4. CDR3 size: 15 residues. Germline CDR1 and CDR2: SNHLY and FYNNEI. The CDR3 is CASSDGGGITDTQYF. The CDR3 nucleotides read TGTGCCAGCAGTGACGGCGGGGGGATCACAGATACGCAGTATTTT.

J is TRBJ2-7 and V is TRBV20-1, with D perhaps TRBD2 (6 bases). Between the trimmed V and J ends, which lost 3 bases and 1 base, there was a span of 13 bases. Per the germline V gene, CDR1 is DFQATT and CDR2 is SNEGSKA (reference sequence). The CDR3 loop spans 14 amino acids. Written as DNA, the CDR3 is TGCAGTGCTAGGCACCCTGGGGGGTCCTACGAGCAGTACTTC. This translates into CSARHPGGSYEQYF.

The rearrangement uses TRBV2 and TRBJ2-5; no definite D call. Trimming shortened V by 6 bases and J by 1 base, and 9 bases separated the two germline ends. The germline V gene has CDR1 SNHLY and CDR2 FYNNEI. The CDR3 has 13 amino acids. The CDR3 protein is CASSGPRQETQYF. In DNA, the CDR3 is TGTGCCAGCAGCGGACCGCGCCAAGAGACCCAGTACTTC.

This clonotype was seen ten or more times. The V gene is TRBV12-3 or TRBV12-4, the J gene TRBJ1-1, with 9 bases matching TRBD1. V lost 4 bases to trimming and J lost 10 bases; unmatched junction nucleotides: 4. The length of the CDR3 is 12 residues. The CDR3 DNA reads TGTGCCAGCAGTTGGGTGACAGGGGGAGCTTTCTTT. Residues: CASSWVTGGAFF.

The CDR3 sequence is CASSFGGSPYNEQFF. CDR3 nucleotide sequence: TGTGCCAGCAGTTTTGGCGGGAGTCCCTACAATGAGCAGTTCTTC. This rearrangement joins TRBV27 to TRBJ2-1, with 7 bases aligning to TRBD2. The CDR3 has 15 residues. Trimming took 3 bases from V and 2 from J; bases not matched to a gene: 4. CDR1 MNHEY and CDR2 SMNVEV come from the germline V gene (reference sequence).

This clonotype was recorded a few times. The chain recombines TRBV29-1 with TRBJ1-2; 10 bases are shared with TRBD1. This CDR3 spans 14 amino acids. Losses at the gene ends were 4 bases for V and 2 bases for J; bases not matched to a gene: 4. The germline V gene encodes CDR1 SQVTM and CDR2 ANQGSEA. The DNA of the CDR3 is TGCAGCGTTGGACAGGGGGCTTTAAACTATGGCTACACCTTC. This encodes CSVGQGALNYGYTF.

This clonotype was counted at least ten times. This chain connects TRBV2 to TRBJ2-1; perhaps TRBD2 as D (6 bases). The V gene's germline CDR1 is SNHLY and CDR2 FYNNEI. The CDR3 has 14 residues. The ends were cut back, 6 bases at V and 6 bases at J, with 15 bases in the middle. The CDR3 nucleotides are TGTGCCAGCAGCAGAACCGGGACTTTCAATGAGCAGTTCTTC. Translating it yields CASSRTGTFNEQFF. Complete variable domain (other parts from reference TRBV2 and TRBJ2-1): EPEVTQTPSHQVTQMGQEVILRCVPISNHLYFYWYRQILGQKVEFLVSFYNNEISEKSEIFDDQFSVERPDGSNFTLKIRSTKLEDSAMYFCASSRTGTFNEQFFGPGTRLTVL.

This clonotype was seen more than once but under ten times. The V and J genes are TRBV28 and TRBJ1-6; 8 nucleotides match TRBD1. The CDR3 totals 15 residues. Trimming took 7 bases from V and 7 from J; bases not matched to a gene: 9. Germline CDR1 reads MDHEN; CDR2 reads SYDVKM. CDR3 nucleotides: TGTGCCAGCACCCTGGGACAGGCGAAAAATTCACCCCTCCACTTT. Translated, it gives CASTLGQAKNSPLHF.

For this clonotype: Its ends do not fully match the called genes, so a read error is possible. The chain has TRBV11-1 and TRBJ2-5; D may match TRBD1 or TRBD2 (5 bases each). Germline V gene lookup returns CDR1 SGHAT and CDR2 FQDESV (reference sequence). The CDR3 sequence is 14 residues long. The chain's CDR3 is CASSHLGVGETQYF. The CDR3 coding sequence is TGCGCCAGCAGCCACCTGGGGGTTGGAGAGACCCAGTACTTC.

CDR3 sequence (DNA): TGCGCCAGCAGCCAAGAACAGGACTCCTACAATGAGCAGTTCTTC. Amino acid sequence: CASSQEQDSYNEQFF. The J gene is TRBJ2-1, the V gene TRBV5-1, with TRBD1 as a possible D gene (5 bases). V was shortened by 4 bases and J by 0 bases, with 11 bases between the two germline ends. This CDR3 contains 15 residues. In germline, CDR1 is SGHRS, CDR2 YFSETQ.

The chain carries TRBV3-1 and TRBJ1-1; tentative D call: TRBD1 (5 bases). Germline V gene lookup returns CDR1 LGHDT and CDR2 YNNKEL (reference sequence). Trimming removed 4 bases at V and 6 bases at J, with 12 bases between. This CDR3 region has 13 residues. The DNA for the CDR3 is TGTGCCAGCAGCCCAGGGTACTTTGCTGAAGCTTTCTTT. Protein sequence: CASSPGYFAEAFF.

Many counts were recorded for this clonotype. The chain recombines TRBV12-3 or TRBV12-4 with TRBJ2-1; 8 bases line up with TRBD2. J was trimmed by 7 bases and V by 7 bases; bases with no gene match: 3. The CDR3 is 12 amino acids. CDR3 residues: CASNGGGNEQFF. CDR3 coding DNA: TGTGCCAGCAACGGGGGGGGAAATGAGCAGTTCTTC.

This clonotype has a handful of counts. This chain connects TRBV20-1 to TRBJ2-1; 10 bases agree with TRBD2. The V gene's germline CDR1 is DFQATT and CDR2 SNEGSKA (reference sequence). V dropped 4 bases and J dropped 8; count of bases not matched to a gene: 11. CDR3 length: 15 amino acids. The CDR3 DNA is TGCAGTGCTACGACTGGGACTAGCGTTAGAGATGAGCAGTTCTTC. Encoded protein: CSATTGTSVRDEQFF.

This clonotype occurred many times. CDR3 DNA: TGTGCCAGCTCACCGGACAGGCCTAATTCACCCCTCCACTTT. This codes for CASSPDRPNSPLHF. The chain couples TRBV18 to TRBJ1-6, with 7 nucleotides matching TRBD1. Germline CDR1 reads KGHSH; CDR2 reads LQKENI. CDR3 length: 14 amino acids. J was trimmed by 6 bases and V by 3 bases; bases with no gene match: 2. Full variable domain (rest looked up from reference TRBV18 and TRBJ1-6): NAGVMQNPRHLVRRRGQEARLRCSPMKGHSHVYWYRQLPEEGLKFMVYLQKENIIDESGMPKERFSAEFPKEGPSILRIQQVVRGDSAAYFCASSPDRPNSPLHFGNGTRLTVT.

This clonotype came up a few times. V gene TRBV13 combines with J gene TRBJ2-3; D is perhaps TRBD1 (5 bases). Germline V CDR1 and CDR2: PRHDT, FYEKMQ (reference sequence). V shed 3 bases and J shed 0 bases, with 10 bases lying between them. The CDR3 runs 15 residues. The CDR3: CASSLWTFSTDTQYF. The DNA for the CDR3 is TGTGCCAGCAGCTTGTGGACATTCAGCACAGATACGCAGTATTTT.

This clonotype was seen only a few times. V is TRBV3-1 and J is TRBJ2-3; 11 nucleotides align to TRBD2. The V gene's germline CDR1 is LGHDT and CDR2 YNNKEL (reference sequence). The CDR3 is 19 amino acids. The V gene end was trimmed by 1 base and the J gene end by 0 bases; junction bases not matched to a gene: 9. CDR3 loop: CASSQVGLASGGSTDTQYF. The CDR3 DNA reads as TGTGCCAGCAGCCAAGTCGGGTTGGCTAGCGGGGGGAGCACAGATACGCAGTATTTT.

V usage is TRBV7-9 and J usage is TRBJ1-4, with a weak D call TRBD1 (6 bases). The CDR3 runs to 14 residues. Germline CDR1 is SEHNR and CDR2 is FQNEAQ (reference sequence). The V and J ends lost 5 bases and 4 bases respectively, with 11 bases between them. In nucleotides, the CDR3 is TGTGCCAGCAGCCCGGACAGTTTTAATGAAAAACTGTTTTTT. Protein: CASSPDSFNEKLFF.

The V gene is TRBV2, the J gene TRBJ2-1; the match to TRBD2 covers 11 bases. The germline V gene encodes CDR1 SNHLY and CDR2 FYNNEI. The CDR3 sequence is 15 residues long. Germline trimming cut 4 bases from V and 8 bases from J; bases unmatched to any gene: 7. The CDR3, as DNA: TGTGCCAGCAGTGTAACTAGCGGGAGAGGGCATGAGCAGTTCTTC. The encoded protein is CASSVTSGRGHEQFF.

The rearrangement links TRBV15 to TRBJ2-2, with D perhaps matching TRBD1 (6 bases). The CDR3 is 18 amino acids. The germline gives CDR1 LNHNV, CDR2 YYDKDF (reference sequence). Trimming took off 3 bases at V and 0 bases at J, with 17 bases between the two ends. The CDR3 protein is CATSRGARTYTNTGELFF. The CDR3 DNA reads TGTGCCACCAGCAGGGGGGCCAGGACTTACACGAACACCGGGGAGCTGTTTTTT.

This clonotype was seen many times. The chain carries TRBV11-2 and TRBJ2-7; D may be TRBD1 (6 bases). V was cut by 1 base and J by 1 base, with 11 bases left in between. The CDR3 totals 15 residues. Germline V lookup: CDR1 SGHAT, CDR2 FQNNGV. The CDR3 nucleotides read TGTGCCAGCAGCTTAGGCTTCGACAGGTCCTACGAGCAGTACTTC. Its translation is CASSLGFDRSYEQYF.

The chain recombines TRBV5-1 with TRBJ2-2, with 11 bases matching TRBD1. The CDR3 has 15 residues. Trimming at V came to 6 bases and at J to 4 bases, leaving 5 bases not matched to a gene. Germline CDR1 reads SGHRS; CDR2 reads YFSETQ. In DNA form, the CDR3 reads TGCGCCAGCATACCTGGGACAGGGGGCACCGGGGAGCTGTTTTTT. Its protein product is CASIPGTGGTGELFF.

V is TRBV18 and J is TRBJ1-1; no firm D call. Germline values: CDR1 KGHSH, CDR2 LQKENI. V gave up 11 bases and J gave up 1 base, with 14 bases separating them. The CDR3 consists of 13 residues. The CDR3 DNA follows: TGTGCCGGCCCCCCATTGGGGAACACTGAAGCTTTCTTT. Translation gives CAGPPLGNTEAFF.

This clonotype occurred many times. This chain links TRBV6-1 with TRBJ2-7; 10 bases line up with TRBD2. The CDR3 has 14 residues. CDR1 is MNHNS and CDR2 is SASEGT in the germline V gene. V was clipped by 8 bases and J by 3 bases; unmatched bases: 7. The CDR3 DNA is TGTGCCAGCGAGAGCGGGGGGGCCCTCTACGAGCAGTACTTC. This encodes CASESGGALYEQYF.

The table lists this clonotype with many counts. This chain connects TRBV7-3 to TRBJ2-1, with unresolved D. CDR1 is SGHTA, CDR2 FQGTGA, per germline. V was cut by 2 bases and J by 5 bases, with 7 bases left in between. This CDR3 has 13 residues. The CDR3 region has the DNA TGTGCCAGCAGCTTAGTGGGGAACAATGAGCAGTTCTTC. Protein sequence: CASSLVGNNEQFF.

The gene calls are TRBV2 and TRBJ2-2; D is perhaps TRBD2 (6 bases). This CDR3 is 15 amino acids long. Deletions cut 6 bases from V and 2 bases from J, with 13 bases between. Germline V CDR1 and CDR2: SNHLY, FYNNEI. The CDR3 reads CASRGAGPNTGELFF. The CDR3 region has the DNA TGTGCCAGCAGGGGTGCGGGGCCCAACACCGGGGAGCTGTTTTTT.

This clonotype was seen ten or more times. The chain recombines TRBV6-2 or TRBV6-3 with TRBJ2-7; 7 bases are shared with TRBD2. The V gene end was trimmed by 6 bases and the J gene end by 3 bases; junction bases not matched to a gene: 8. From germline, CDR1 is MNHEY and CDR2 SVGEGT. CDR3 length: 14 residues. The CDR3 nucleotides are TGTGCCAGCAGCATAGCGGGTACTTACTACGAGCAGTACTTC. This sequence encodes CASSIAGTYYEQYF.

The chain combines TRBV5-1 with TRBJ2-6, with TRBD1 identical over 7 bases. CDR3 length: 16 residues. The V gene's germline CDR1 is SGHRS and CDR2 YFSETQ. Germline trimming cut 3 bases from V and 1 base from J; bases unmatched to any gene: 4. CDR3: CASSWETGSGANVLTF. The DNA for the CDR3 is TGCGCCAGCAGCTGGGAGACAGGGTCTGGGGCCAACGTCCTGACTTTC.

This clonotype occurred many times. This chain joins TRBV5-1 and TRBJ2-6, with D possibly called TRBD1 or TRBD2 (6 bases each). CDR3 size: 16 residues. V lost 0 bases to trimming and J lost 4 bases, with 11 bases between them. In germline, CDR1 is SGHRS, CDR2 YFSETQ. CDR3 residues: CASSLGPGAGANVLTF. CDR3 DNA: TGCGCCAGCAGCTTGGGGCCGGGGGCCGGGGCCAACGTCCTGACTTTC.